Each of the 3 T cell receptor beta chains below was sequenced from the same sample in a study of cytomegalovirus exposure and HLA in healthy donors (TCRdb year 2017). Library preparation employed the immunoSEQ multiplex PCR assay. For the multiplex PCR, a mixture combining 60 forward primers for TCR Vbeta segments and 13 reverse primers for TCR Jbeta segments was used. Drawn from immuneACCESS, this table holds only the in-frame rearrangements with V and J called that TCRdb kept. Clones are partly lost; checked studies trace under half to an unresolved V gene and leave the rest unexplained. The table for this sample lists about 38,000 clones. About 8.9% of the sample is in the top ten clones. The specimen sequenced was PBMCs. Receptor source: a man between 40 and 49 years old in good health and CMV-seropositive.

The V gene is TRBV6-4, the J gene TRBJ2-2, with 8 bases matching TRBD2. Germline-derived CDR1 and CDR2 are MRHNA and SNTAGT. V was pared by 0 bases and J by 6 bases, with 0 bases of the junction left unmatched. CDR3 size: 14 residues. DNA of the CDR3: TGTGCCAGCAGTGACTCGACTAGCGCCGGGGAGCTGTTTTTT. This sequence encodes CASSDSTSAGELFF.

As regards this clone: One end of the junction does not line up with germline, which may come from a read error. V gene TRBV5-1 combines with J gene TRBJ2-5; 8 positions agree with TRBD1. CDR1 and CDR2 (germline): SGHRS, YFSETQ. The CDR3 runs 15 residues. The DNA for the CDR3 is TGCGCCAGCAGCTTGGGGGGACAGGTTGGGGAGACCCAGCACTTC. Protein: CASSLGGQVGETQHF. Using reference TRBV5-1 and TRBJ2-5 for the parts outside the CDR3, the full variable domain is KAGVTQTPRYLIKTRGQQVTLSCSPISGHRSVSWYQQTPGQGLQFLFEYFSETQRNKGNFPGRFSGRQFSNSRSEMNVSTLELGDSALYLCASSLGGQVGETQHFGPGTRLLVL.

The chain combines TRBV2 with TRBJ2-2; D unclear. There are 12 residues in the CDR3. In germline, CDR1 is SNHLY, CDR2 FYNNEI. The V gene lost 3 bases and the J gene lost 5 bases, with 4 bases spanning the gap. This chain's CDR3 is CASSDRTGELFF. CDR3 sequence (DNA): TGTGCCAGCAGTGACCGGACCGGGGAGCTGTTTTTT.